The 10 T cell receptor beta chains below all came from one sample that was sequenced in a study of blood T cell repertoires in COVID-19 (dated by TCRdb to about 2020). Receptor libraries were prepared by the immunoSEQ multiplex PCR assay. This immuneACCESS table, as held by TCRdb, lists in-frame sequences with V and J called but not all clones. Of the missing ones, under half trace to an unresolved V gene in checked studies; the others have no known cause. The sample has around 200,000 clones on record, around 79% of them singletons. Jointly, the top ten make up around an eighth of the sample. Sequencing was carried out using peripheral blood. The receptor set was obtained from a man in his forties or fifties who had recovered from COVID-19.

The chain joins TRBV15 to TRBJ1-3; D possibly corresponds to TRBD1 (6 bases). The length of the CDR3 is 20 residues. Germline V CDR1 and CDR2: LNHNV, YYDKDF (reference sequence). Trimming removed 0 bases from V and 3 bases from J, with 24 bases in between. The CDR3 DNA reads TGTGCCACCAGCAGAGATCTGCGGGGGGCACAGGGTTTTCGTGGAAACACCATATATTTT. Translated, it gives CATSRDLRGAQGFRGNTIYF.

J is TRBJ2-1 and V is TRBV27; D perhaps matches TRBD1 (5 bases). The CDR3 covers 12 residues. Germline V gene sequence: CDR1 MNHEY, CDR2 SMNVEV (reference sequence). V dropped 3 bases and J dropped 6 bases, with 6 bases sitting between them. Here the CDR3 DNA reads TGTGCCAGCAGTTTCGACAGCAATGAGCAGTTCTTC. Protein sequence: CASSFDSNEQFF.

This clone was detected a few times. This chain uses TRBV11-2 with TRBJ1-5; D might be TRBD1 (5 bases). Per germline, CDR1 SGHAT and CDR2 FQNNGV. V lost 5 bases and J 1 base, leaving 9 bases between the germline ends. There are 14 residues in the CDR3. CDR3 DNA sequence: TGTGCCAGCAGCCTGGGGCGGAGCAATCAGCCCCAGCATTTT. This codes for CASSLGRSNQPQHF.

The chain uses TRBV2 and TRBJ2-7; TRBD2 is a possible D gene (6 bases). V was pared by 2 bases and J by 3 bases, with 14 bases between. This CDR3 is built from 15 residues. Looked up from germline, CDR1 is SNHLY and CDR2 is FYNNEI. The CDR3 here is CASSESSAQIYEQYF. The DNA of the CDR3 is TGTGCCAGCAGTGAATCTAGCGCCCAGATCTACGAGCAGTACTTC. Complete variable domain (other parts from reference TRBV2 and TRBJ2-7): EPEVTQTPSHQVTQMGQEVILRCVPISNHLYFYWYRQILGQKVEFLVSFYNNEISEKSEIFDDQFSVERPDGSNFTLKIRSTKLEDSAMYFCASSESSAQIYEQYFGPGTRLTVT.

This clone was counted a few times. The chain links TRBV28 to TRBJ2-1, with TRBD2 matching over 8 bases. J lost 9 bases, V lost 4 bases, and 14 bases had no gene match. This CDR3 spans 16 amino acids. Germline CDR1 reads MDHEN; CDR2 reads SYDVKM. DNA for the CDR3: TGTGCCAGCAGTTCCCCCTTGAGCGGGAGAAGGCTTGAGCAGTTCTTC. Its protein is CASSSPLSGRRLEQFF.

The genes are TRBV7-9 and TRBJ1-5; 7 bases are a match to TRBD1. Germline CDR1 reads SEHNR; CDR2 reads FQNEAQ (reference sequence). V dropped 5 bases and J dropped 4; count of bases not matched to a gene: 8. The CDR3 covers 15 residues. CDR3 residues: CASSPRDSINQPQHF. Written as DNA, the CDR3 is TGTGCCAGCAGCCCCCGGGACAGCATAAATCAGCCCCAGCATTTT.

This chain joins TRBV5-6 and TRBJ2-7; 9 nucleotides agree with TRBD2. Germline V gene lookup returns CDR1 SGHDT and CDR2 YYEEEE. After removal of 1 base from V and 4 bases from J, the junction contained 9 bases not matched to a gene. The CDR3 is 16 amino acids. The CDR3 coding sequence is TGTGCCAGCAGCTTGCTTATAGCGGGAGTCCGGTACGAGCAGTACTTC. Amino acid sequence: CASSLLIAGVRYEQYF.

The chain couples TRBV20-1 to TRBJ1-1; D might be TRBD1 (5 bases). CDR1 and CDR2 from the germline V gene are DFQATT and SNEGSKA (reference sequence). Deletions cut 3 bases from V and 14 bases from J, with 16 bases between. CDR3 length: 11 residues. The CDR3 region is CSASVGLFKFF. The CDR3 DNA reads as TGCAGTGCTAGCGTGGGACTGTTCAAGTTCTTT.

There are a few counts of this clone. The gene calls are TRBV5-4 and TRBJ1-4; possible D gene TRBD1, 5 bases. There are 15 residues in the CDR3. V lost 5 bases, J lost 5 bases, and 16 bases lay in between. Per the germline V gene, CDR1 is SGHNT and CDR2 is YYREEE (reference sequence). The CDR3 bases are TGTGCCAGCAGTAGAGTCGGGACTAGAAATGAAAAACTGTTTTTT. It is translated as CASSRVGTRNEKLFF. Using reference TRBV5-4 and TRBJ1-4 for the parts outside the CDR3, the full variable domain is ETGVTQSPTHLIKTRGQQVTLRCSSQSGHNTVSWYQQALGQGPQFIFQYYREEENGRGNFPPRFSGLQFPNYSSELNVNALELDDSALYLCASSRVGTRNEKLFFGSGTQLSVL.

This chain uses TRBV11-2 with TRBJ2-6; D is possibly TRBD2 (6 bases). Trimming removed 6 bases from V and 1 base from J, with 16 bases in between. This CDR3 is built from 17 residues. CDR1 and CDR2 from the germline V gene are SGHAT and FQNNGV. The CDR3 reads CASREGRGSSGANVLTF. CDR3 DNA: TGTGCCAGCAGGGAGGGAAGGGGATCTTCTGGGGCCAACGTCCTGACTTTC.